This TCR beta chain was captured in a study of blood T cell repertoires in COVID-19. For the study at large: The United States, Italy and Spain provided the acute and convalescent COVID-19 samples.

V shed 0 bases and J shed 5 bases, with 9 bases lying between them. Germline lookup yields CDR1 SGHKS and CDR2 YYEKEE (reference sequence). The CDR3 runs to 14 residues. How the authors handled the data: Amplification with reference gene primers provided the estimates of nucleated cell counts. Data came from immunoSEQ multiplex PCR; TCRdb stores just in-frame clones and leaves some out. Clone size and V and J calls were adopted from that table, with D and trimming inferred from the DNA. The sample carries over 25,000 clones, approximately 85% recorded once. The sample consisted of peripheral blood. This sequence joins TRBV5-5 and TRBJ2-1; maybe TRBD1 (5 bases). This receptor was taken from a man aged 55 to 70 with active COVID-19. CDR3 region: CASSLVGRDNEQFF. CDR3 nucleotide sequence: TGTGCCAGCAGCTTGGTGGGGCGAGACAATGAGCAGTTCTTC.